This is a list of T cell receptor beta chains from one sample in a study of blood T cell repertoires in COVID-19. The repertoire was sequenced with immunoSEQ multiplex PCR; TCRdb's copy has only in-frame clones and lacks some. Of more than 350,000 clones detected, around 87% appear once; the ten largest clones hold around 9.3%. The specimen sequenced was peripheral blood. These receptors originate from a woman aged 30 to 39 with COVID-19, enrolled during active disease. The CDR3 runs from the conserved cysteine through the conserved F or W. A D gene is named only where the DNA matches it firmly. The listing skips clone size in some rows; elsewhere it reads once, few, many or a size class.

v_gene: TRBV18
len: 16
d_gene: TRBD1
abundance: .
j_gene: TRBJ2-4
CDR3aa: CASSPGQGLAKNIQYF
CDR3nt: TGTGCCAGCTCACCCGGACAGGGGCTAGCCAAAAACATTCAGTACTTC

v_gene: TRBV10-3
len: 15
d_gene: TRBD2
abundance: .
j_gene: TRBJ2-5
CDR3aa: CAISAGTREEETQYF
CDR3nt: TGTGCCATCAGTGCCGGGACTAGGGAGGAAGAGACCCAGTACTTC

v_gene: TRBV5-1
len: 14
d_gene: .
abundance: .
j_gene: TRBJ1-6
CDR3aa: CASTRDTQNSPLHF
CDR3nt: TGCGCCAGCACCCGGGACACTCAAAATTCACCCCTCCACTTT

v_gene: TRBV28
len: 15
d_gene: .
abundance: .
j_gene: TRBJ1-1
CDR3aa: CASSSETLRGTEAFF
CDR3nt: TGTGCCAGCAGTTCAGAGACGCTGCGGGGCACTGAAGCTTTCTTT

v_gene: TRBV5-1
len: 15
d_gene: .
abundance: .
j_gene: TRBJ1-1
CDR3aa: CASSSAREGNTEAFF
CDR3nt: TGCGCCAGCAGCTCAGCCAGGGAAGGGAACACTGAAGCTTTCTTT

v_gene: TRBV19
len: 16
d_gene: .
abundance: .
j_gene: TRBJ2-3
CDR3aa: CASSIADKSPPDTQYF
CDR3nt: TGTGCCAGTAGTATAGCGGACAAATCCCCTCCAGATACGCAGTATTTT

v_gene: TRBV15
len: 14
d_gene: TRBD1
abundance: .
j_gene: TRBJ2-7
CDR3aa: CATSRDPQGYEQYF
CDR3nt: TGTGCCACCAGCAGAGATCCACAGGGGTACGAGCAGTACTTC

v_gene: TRBV25-1
len: 14
d_gene: .
abundance: .
j_gene: TRBJ1-4
CDR3aa: CASSDHATNEKLFF
CDR3nt: TGTGCCAGCAGTGACCATGCAACTAATGAAAAACTGTTTTTT

v_gene: TRBV6-5
len: 14
d_gene: .
abundance: .
j_gene: TRBJ1-4
CDR3aa: CASSPTTANEKLFF
CDR3nt: TGTGCCAGCAGTCCTACTACGGCTAATGAAAAACTGTTTTTT

v_gene: TRBV9
len: 11
d_gene: .
abundance: few
j_gene: TRBJ1-5
CDR3aa: CASGNRQPQHF
CDR3nt: TGTGCCAGCGGAAACAGGCAGCCCCAGCATTTT

v_gene: TRBV28
len: 17
d_gene: .
abundance: .
j_gene: TRBJ2-5
CDR3aa: CASSFSAGSHGVETQYF
CDR3nt: TGTGCCAGCAGTTTTTCCGCAGGGTCGCATGGGGTAGAGACCCAGTACTTC

v_gene: TRBV2
len: 15
d_gene: TRBD1
abundance: .
j_gene: TRBJ2-1
CDR3aa: CASSERTGPYNEQFF
CDR3nt: TGTGCCAGCAGTGAACGGACAGGGCCCTACAATGAGCAGTTCTTC

v_gene: TRBV27
len: 14
d_gene: .
abundance: .
j_gene: TRBJ2-7
CDR3aa: CASSLSVAENEQYF
CDR3nt: TGTGCCAGCAGTTTATCGGTAGCAGAGAACGAGCAGTACTTC

v_gene: TRBV7-2
len: 14
d_gene: TRBD2
abundance: .
j_gene: TRBJ2-1
CDR3aa: CASSLAGGNVEQFF
CDR3nt: TGTGCCAGCAGCTTAGCCGGGGGGAACGTTGAGCAGTTCTTC

v_gene: TRBV30
len: 11
d_gene: .
abundance: .
j_gene: TRBJ2-7
CDR3aa: CAWGGRYEQYF
CDR3nt: TGTGCCTGGGGGGGGAGATACGAGCAGTACTTC

v_gene: TRBV7-2
len: 14
d_gene: .
abundance: .
j_gene: TRBJ1-2
CDR3aa: CASSLERGHGGYTF
CDR3nt: TGTGCCAGCAGCTTAGAGCGGGGACACGGTGGCTACACCTTC

v_gene: TRBV3-1/TRBV3-2
len: 15
d_gene: TRBD2
abundance: once
j_gene: TRBJ2-5
CDR3aa: CASSQGLAEQETQYF
CDR3nt: TGTGCCAGCAGCCAAGGACTAGCGGAACAAGAGACCCAGTACTTC

v_gene: TRBV29-1
len: 13
d_gene: .
abundance: few
j_gene: TRBJ2-3
CDR3aa: CSVEVGGGDTQYF
CDR3nt: TGCAGCGTTGAGGTAGGAGGCGGGGATACGCAGTATTTT

v_gene: TRBV2
len: 14
d_gene: TRBD2
abundance: .
j_gene: TRBJ2-7
CDR3aa: CASILAGAPYEQYF
CDR3nt: TGTGCCAGCATCCTAGCGGGGGCTCCCTACGAGCAGTACTTC

v_gene: TRBV6-2/TRBV6-3
len: 14
d_gene: .
abundance: .
j_gene: TRBJ2-2
CDR3aa: CASSRRVWTGELFF
CDR3nt: TGTGCCAGCAGTCGGAGAGTATGGACCGGGGAGCTGTTTTTT

v_gene: TRBV4-1
len: 14
d_gene: .
abundance: once
j_gene: TRBJ2-7
CDR3aa: CASSQGPNSYEQYF
CDR3nt: TGCGCCAGCAGCCAAGGTCCCAACTCCTACGAGCAGTACTTC

v_gene: TRBV19
len: 12
d_gene: .
abundance: .
j_gene: TRBJ2-7
CDR3aa: CATLNARYEQYF
CDR3nt: TGTGCCACCCTAAACGCTCGGTACGAGCAGTACTTC

v_gene: TRBV5-6
len: 15
d_gene: .
abundance: .
j_gene: TRBJ1-2
CDR3aa: CASNHGSGASYGYTF
CDR3nt: TGTGCCAGCAACCACGGGTCCGGAGCCAGCTATGGCTACACCTTC

v_gene: TRBV2
len: 12
d_gene: .
abundance: .
j_gene: TRBJ2-1
CDR3aa: CASSYSYNEQFF
CDR3nt: TGTGCCAGCAGCTACAGTTACAATGAGCAGTTCTTC

v_gene: TRBV5-4
len: 15
d_gene: TRBD1
abundance: .
j_gene: TRBJ2-1
CDR3aa: CASSNTGERDNEQFF
CDR3nt: TGTGCCAGCAGCAATACAGGGGAGAGGGACAATGAGCAGTTCTTC

v_gene: TRBV5-8
len: 15
d_gene: .
abundance: .
j_gene: TRBJ1-3
CDR3aa: CASSLGQSSGNTIYF
CDR3nt: TGTGCCAGCAGCTTGGGGCAGTCTTCGGGAAACACCATATATTTT

v_gene: TRBV28
len: 17
d_gene: .
abundance: .
j_gene: TRBJ1-1
CDR3aa: CASSLVSPGSMNTEAFF
CDR3nt: TGTGCCAGCAGTTTAGTTTCACCGGGGAGCATGAACACTGAAGCTTTCTTT

v_gene: TRBV7-6
len: 14
d_gene: .
abundance: .
j_gene: TRBJ2-3
CDR3aa: CASSPRQLTDTQYF
CDR3nt: TGTGCCAGCAGCCCCCGACAGCTCACAGATACGCAGTATTTT

v_gene: TRBV6-2/TRBV6-3
len: 15
d_gene: .
abundance: .
j_gene: TRBJ2-3
CDR3aa: CASSRGTWGTDTQYF
CDR3nt: TGTGCCAGCAGTCGAGGGACTTGGGGCACAGATACGCAGTATTTT

v_gene: TRBV19
len: 15
d_gene: TRBD2
abundance: .
j_gene: TRBJ2-1
CDR3aa: CASSLGLAGGNEQFF
CDR3nt: TGTGCCAGTAGTCTGGGACTAGCGGGAGGCAATGAGCAGTTCTTC

v_gene: TRBV15
len: 17
d_gene: .
abundance: .
j_gene: TRBJ1-5
CDR3aa: CATSRDWTADSNQPQHF
CDR3nt: TGTGCCACCAGCAGAGATTGGACTGCTGATAGCAATCAGCCCCAGCATTTT

v_gene: TRBV29-1
len: 12
d_gene: .
abundance: .
j_gene: TRBJ1-3
CDR3aa: CSAQGSGNTIYF
CDR3nt: TGCAGCGCACAGGGCTCTGGAAACACCATATATTTT

v_gene: TRBV30
len: 13
d_gene: .
abundance: .
j_gene: TRBJ1-1
CDR3aa: CAGRKTANTEAFF
CDR3nt: TGTGCCGGCAGGAAGACGGCGAACACTGAAGCTTTCTTT

v_gene: TRBV5-1
len: 14
d_gene: .
abundance: .
j_gene: TRBJ2-1
CDR3aa: CASSLVYPYNEQFF
CDR3nt: TGCGCCAGCAGCTTGGTCTACCCTTACAATGAGCAGTTCTTC

v_gene: TRBV29-1
len: 15
d_gene: .
abundance: .
j_gene: TRBJ2-7
CDR3aa: CSVVTYGTLTYEQYF
CDR3nt: TGCAGCGTCGTGACTTACGGGACTTTGACCTACGAGCAGTACTTC

v_gene: TRBV5-1
len: 14
d_gene: TRBD1
abundance: .
j_gene: TRBJ1-2
CDR3aa: CASSPEGAQYGYTF
CDR3nt: TGCGCCAGCAGCCCGGAGGGGGCACAGTATGGCTACACCTTC

v_gene: TRBV30
len: 16
d_gene: TRBD2
abundance: .
j_gene: TRBJ2-1
CDR3aa: CASSGTSGKVYNEQFF
CDR3nt: TGTGCCTCCTCAGGGACTAGCGGGAAGGTCTACAATGAGCAGTTCTTC

v_gene: TRBV28
len: 12
d_gene: .
abundance: .
j_gene: TRBJ1-1
CDR3aa: CASSLLSTEAFF
CDR3nt: TGTGCCAGCAGTTTATTGAGCACTGAAGCTTTCTTT

v_gene: TRBV5-1
len: 14
d_gene: TRBD2
abundance: .
j_gene: TRBJ2-1
CDR3aa: CASSLWAGDNEQFF
CDR3nt: TGCGCCAGCAGCTTGTGGGCGGGGGACAATGAGCAGTTCTTC

v_gene: TRBV7-2
len: 16
d_gene: TRBD1
abundance: .
j_gene: TRBJ2-7
CDR3aa: CASSLVGTGRTYEQYF
CDR3nt: TGTGCCAGCAGCTTAGTAGGGACAGGGCGAACCTACGAGCAGTACTTC

v_gene: TRBV19
len: 12
d_gene: .
abundance: .
j_gene: TRBJ2-1
CDR3aa: CASSHPGAEQFF
CDR3nt: TGTGCCAGTAGCCACCCTGGGGCTGAGCAGTTCTTC

v_gene: TRBV7-3
len: 13
d_gene: TRBD2
abundance: .
j_gene: TRBJ2-1
CDR3aa: CASSVLAGVEQFF
CDR3nt: TGTGCCAGCAGCGTCCTAGCGGGAGTAGAGCAGTTCTTC

v_gene: TRBV5-1
len: 14
d_gene: .
abundance: .
j_gene: TRBJ1-3
CDR3aa: CASSLREAGNTIYF
CDR3nt: TGCGCCAGCAGCTTACGGGAAGCTGGAAACACCATATATTTT

v_gene: TRBV29-1
len: 12
d_gene: .
abundance: .
j_gene: TRBJ2-7
CDR3aa: CSVAREPYEQYF
CDR3nt: TGCAGCGTTGCGAGAGAGCCCTACGAGCAGTACTTC

v_gene: TRBV30
len: 16
d_gene: TRBD1
abundance: .
j_gene: TRBJ2-7
CDR3aa: CAWSPRTGRISYEQYF
CDR3nt: TGTGCCTGGAGTCCCCGGACAGGGAGGATTTCCTACGAGCAGTACTTC

v_gene: TRBV18
len: 13
d_gene: .
abundance: .
j_gene: TRBJ2-3
CDR3aa: CASSPRVGDTQYF
CDR3nt: TGTGCCAGCTCCCCTCGGGTGGGAGATACGCAGTATTTT